This T cell receptor beta chain derives from a study of cytomegalovirus exposure and HLA in healthy donors (dated by TCRdb to about 2017). A note on the overall study: According to a later analysis, one platform produced both the 110 or so validation repertoires and the 620 or so repertoires of the first cohort. The study was designed to test whether signatures of past pathogen exposure could be identified by cataloging public T cell receptors. Besides the first cohort of 550 to 750 subjects, a separate validation cohort made up of 120 or so different subjects was used. To predict cytomegalovirus infection status, the study brought together high-throughput TCR immunosequencing, statistical association of individual TCRs with disease status, and machine learning.

As concerns this clone: Its antigen is unknown. One base away there is no much larger clone; base qualities are not given.

The CDR3 holds 14 amino acids from the cysteine to the phenylalanine. Only the CDR3 portion is preserved as DNA: 42 bases, with reading frame beginning at the first base. V is cut by 0 bases and J by 3 bases, and the space between the germline ends is 7 bases. The germline V gene sets CDR1 to SGHTA and CDR2 to FQGNSA. The donors belonged to the validation cohort of around 130 subjects, which was separate from the roughly 700-subject first cohort. On the study overall, not on this receptor specifically: All 120 or so repertoires were used to score co-occurrence in the validation cohort in a later analysis, because that analysis had no HLA typing for the cohort. A later analysis found that TCRs clustered in the first cohort also tended to co-occur in the 110 or so validation repertoires, with 90% to 95% of cluster scores above 0. In vitro tests confirmed that a few of the cytomegalovirus-associated TCR beta chains recognize cytomegalovirus antigens. In the study, about 150 TCR beta chains were listed as associated with cytomegalovirus. According to the authors, the approach could potentially be generalized to other disease states and immunological phenotypes. In both the original and validation cohorts, the classifier was reported to diagnose cytomegalovirus status with high specificity and sensitivity. Across donors, most TCR sequences were observed very rarely, whereas some public TCRs were present in many individuals.

The library was built by means of the immunoSEQ multiplex PCR assay. The study's processing was this. To diagnose cytomegalovirus status from the catalog of TCR beta chain sequences, a statistical classification framework was built. The table was pulled from immuneACCESS by TCRdb, which kept in-frame rearrangements only. Such tables lose some clones; where checked, under half of the loss comes from unresolved V genes, and the rest has no known cause. The V and J calls and the clone size are those of that table, but D and trimming were determined from the DNA. A total of under 95,000 clones appear in this sample, approximately 94% of them only once. The ten largest account for 2.5% to 3.5% of the sample.

The chain joins TRBV7-2 to TRBJ2-3; perhaps TRBD2 is the D gene, with 6 bases matching. The sequenced sample was PBMCs. The TCR comes from a woman between 18 and 29 years old in good health and CMV-seropositive. Here is the DNA: TGTGCCAGCAGCTTAGCGCGGGGTACAGATACGCAGTATTTT. This gives the protein CASSLARGTDTQYF.